This T cell receptor (beta chain) was sequenced during a study of blood T cell repertoires in COVID-19. CDR3 length: 13 amino acids. V was clipped by 8 bases and J by 0 bases, with 10 bases between them. From germline, CDR1 is MNHEY and CDR2 SVGAGI. TCRdb's table, derived via immunoSEQ multiplex PCR, lists solely in-frame clones and lacks some. Among 65,000 to 70,000 clones listed, over 80% were seen once. The specimen was peripheral blood. The TCR comes from a man aged 50 or older with active COVID-19. V is TRBV6-5 and J is TRBJ1-2, with D possibly matching TRBD1 (6 bases). The CDR3 DNA reads as TGTGCCAGCCGGGCAGGGGCTAACTATGGCTACACCTTC. This sequence encodes CASRAGANYGYTF.